This T cell receptor (beta chain) stems from a study of radiotherapy plus CTLA-4 blockade in lung cancer. The length of the CDR3 is 12 residues. Trimming left V 6 bases short and J 7 bases short, with 14 bases between. Germline lookup yields CDR1 SGHNT and CDR2 YYREEE (reference sequence). Turning to this clone: The antigen remains undetermined.

Participants had chemo-refractory metastatic non-small-cell lung cancer and were treated with focal radiation plus ipilimumab CTLA-4 blockade. Produced via immunoSEQ multiplex PCR; TCRdb's table is partial and in-frame only. The table records 90,000 to 100,000 clones, approximately 75% of them present only once. Study-level points and caveats: How blood T cell clones changed early, along with interferon-beta, reportedly forecast response best. Expansion of tumor-derived TCR clones was observed in blood after radiotherapy plus ipilimumab.

This TCR was recovered from a human donor with non-small cell lung cancer who had a partial response to radiotherapy plus ipilimumab. Some clones in this sample may be carry-over from other donors' samples. This specimen was peripheral blood, taken from a patient treated with radiotherapy plus ipilimumab. This rearrangement joins TRBV5-4 to TRBJ2-7; a possible D gene is TRBD2 (5 bases). CDR3 sequence: CASIEGSGEQYF. CDR3 DNA sequence: TGTGCCAGCATCGAGGGTTCGGGTGAGCAGTACTTC.